This T cell receptor beta chain was identified during a study of T cell responses to AZD1222 COVID-19 vaccine. Clones were read by immunoSEQ multiplex PCR, and TCRdb kept only the in-frame ones, dropping some. The table shows about 88,000 clones, with approximately 90% occurring only once. V lost 3 bases to trimming and J lost 4 bases, with 16 bases between them. This CDR3 is built from 17 residues. This clone was counted once. The source is an adult who received the AZD1222 COVID-19 vaccine. Specimen: peripheral blood, collected 28 days after the second AZD1222 dose. The genes are TRBV23-1 and TRBJ2-6, with unresolved D. TRBV23-1 is annotated as an ORF whose role is uncertain. CDR3 residues: CASSQPIPRPGANVLTF. DNA of the CDR3: TGCGCCAGCAGTCAGCCGATCCCTAGACCCGGGGCCAACGTCCTGACTTTC.